Listed below are T cell receptor beta chains from one sample, sequenced in a study of shared T cell receptors in the human thymus. Some clones are missing from TCRdb's copy, which holds only in-frame ones; the method was immunoSEQ multiplex PCR. The sample comprises 700,000 or so clones, 70% to 90% of which are singletons, and 0.0095% to 0.011% rests with the top ten. This same sample was also part of a study on human thymus T cells.

The material sequenced was thymocytes. The receptors come from a girl under two years old with a congenital heart defect. Both conserved end residues are part of each CDR3. A D gene is named only where the DNA matches it firmly. Rows may omit the clone size; those that give it use once, few, many or a size class.

>TRBV27|TRBJ1-4|.|.
CASRRTVLGEKLFF
TGTGCCAGTCGGAGGACAGTACTGGGTGAAAAACTGTTTTTT
>TRBV7-9|TRBJ2-2|.|.
CASHGMRDTGELFF
TGTGCCAGCCACGGGATGCGGGACACCGGGGAGCTGTTTTTT
>TRBV4-3|TRBJ1-2|.|TRBD1
CASSPATGVNGYTF
TGCGCCAGCAGCCCAGCGACAGGGGTGAATGGCTACACCTTC
>TRBV9|TRBJ1-1|.|.
CASSVGPLTEAFF
TGTGCCAGCAGCGTAGGTCCCCTCACTGAAGCTTTCTTT
>TRBV7-2|TRBJ1-2|.|TRBD1
CASSLGGPRGDYGYTF
TGTGCCAGCAGCTTAGGTGGCCCCAGGGGGGACTATGGCTACACCTTC
>TRBV10-2|TRBJ2-3|few|TRBD1
CASSAGTAATDTQYF
TGCGCCAGCAGCGCCGGGACAGCTGCTACAGATACGCAGTATTTT
>TRBV27|TRBJ1-5|.|.
CASSFLYAGTSNQPQHF
TGTGCCAGCAGTTTTCTCTACGCGGGCACCTCTAATCAGCCCCAGCATTTT
>TRBV11-1|TRBJ2-3|once|.
CASSLNGGTDTQYF
TGTGCCAGCAGCTTAAACGGGGGCACAGATACGCAGTATTTT
>TRBV5-6|TRBJ2-5|.|TRBD1
CASSVRDRQETQYF
TGTGCCAGCAGCGTACGGGACAGGCAAGAGACCCAGTACTTC
>TRBV15|TRBJ2-3|.|.
CATSNLEGGRGTDTQYF
TGTGCCACCAGCAACCTAGAGGGAGGCCGGGGCACAGATACGCAGTATTTT
>TRBV7-6|TRBJ1-4|.|.
CASSLAVTRFGQTTNEKLFF
TGTGCCAGCAGCTTAGCTGTGACACGTTTCGGACAGACAACTAATGAAAAACTGTTTTTT
>TRBV5-4|TRBJ2-3|.|TRBD2
CASSSRTSGVTDTQYF
TGTGCCAGCAGCTCCCGGACTAGCGGGGTTACAGATACGCAGTATTTT
>TRBV7-6|TRBJ1-2|.|TRBD1
CASSPGQGRGYTF
TGTGCCAGCAGCCCGGGACAGGGAAGGGGCTACACCTTC
>TRBV6-4|TRBJ2-1|.|TRBD2
CASSRKPRGTSGGAREQFF
TGTGCCAGCAGTCGTAAACCACGAGGGACTAGCGGGGGGGCTCGTGAGCAGTTCTTC
>TRBV14|TRBJ2-4|.|TRBD2
CASSQYSGGAYIQYF
TGTGCCAGCAGCCAATACAGCGGGGGGGCGTACATTCAGTACTTC
>TRBV14|TRBJ2-3|.|TRBD2
CASSIAGVSSTDTQYF
TGTGCCAGCAGCATAGCGGGTGTCTCTAGCACAGATACGCAGTATTTT
>TRBV5-4|TRBJ2-1|.|.
CASSGSGGALYNEQFF
TGTGCCAGCAGCGGTTCTGGGGGGGCCCTCTACAATGAGCAGTTCTTC
>TRBV6-4|TRBJ1-1|.|.
CASSDNAVFGRWNTEAFF
TGTGCCAGCAGTGACAACGCCGTTTTTGGCAGGTGGAACACTGAAGCTTTCTTT
>TRBV27|TRBJ2-7|.|TRBD1
CASSIGTGSSYEQYF
TGTGCCAGCAGTATCGGGACAGGGAGCTCCTACGAGCAGTACTTC
>TRBV25-1|TRBJ2-7|.|TRBD1
CASSTGTGKSYEQYF
TGTGCCAGCAGTACCGGGACAGGGAAGTCCTACGAGCAGTACTTC
>TRBV5-6|TRBJ2-1|.|TRBD2
CASSWGLAGVYSYNEQFF
TGTGCCAGCAGCTGGGGACTAGCGGGGGTATACTCCTACAATGAGCAGTTCTTC
>TRBV27|TRBJ1-2|.|.
CASSLYPAVYGYTF
TGTGCCAGCAGTTTATATCCCGCGGTTTATGGCTACACCTTC
>TRBV4-2|TRBJ2-4|.|TRBD2
CASSQEAGGRGNIQYF
TGTGCCAGCAGCCAAGAAGCGGGGGGACGGGGGAACATTCAGTACTTC
>TRBV2|TRBJ1-1|.|.
CASSVIGGGGRKAFF
TGTGCCAGCAGTGTCATAGGGGGGGGTGGCAGAAAAGCTTTCTTT
>TRBV28|TRBJ2-5|.|TRBD1
CASSRQGKETQYF
TGTGCCAGCAGCCGACAGGGAAAGGAGACCCAGTACTTC
>TRBV7-6|TRBJ1-1|.|.
CASSFRTDTEAFF
TGTGCCAGCAGCTTTCGGACAGACACTGAAGCTTTCTTT
>TRBV18|TRBJ2-7|.|TRBD2
CASSLAGEQYF
TGTGCCAGCTCACTAGCGGGCGAGCAGTACTTC
>TRBV5-1|TRBJ1-6|.|.
CASSFTEGSYNSPLHF
TGCGCCAGCAGCTTTACCGAGGGCTCCTATAATTCACCCCTCCACTTT